This T cell receptor beta chain was captured by sequencing in a study of response to subunit inactivated influenza vaccine. Overall study findings and caveats: Authors suggested each seasonal flu vaccination may recruit only limited numbers of new T cells.

MiXCR was run by TCRdb on the RT-PCR reads, yielding one entry per CDR3 protein. Here the sample spans more than 400,000 distinct CDR3 sequences, approximately 7.3% being singletons. V lost 4 bases and J 10 bases, leaving 24 bases between the germline ends. Germline V gives CDR1 SGHRS, CDR2 YFSETQ. The CDR3 is 16 residues long. This clonotype was detected ten times or more. Its specificity is not known. The chain recombines TRBV5-1 with TRBJ2-1, with D maybe TRBD1 (6 bases). The TCR comes from a man aged 50-75 years who received an inactivated influenza vaccine. The specimen was PBMCs from blood, collected roughly 24 months after vaccination. As DNA, the CDR3 is TGCGCCAGCAGCCTGGCCGGGACATACTCTACAATGGAGCAGTTCTTC. It encodes CASSLAGTYSTMEQFF. The full variable domain, with the rest looked up from reference TRBV5-1 and TRBJ2-1, is KAGVTQTPRYLIKTRGQQVTLSCSPISGHRSVSWYQQTPGQGLQFLFEYFSETQRNKGNFPGRFSGRQFSNSRSEMNVSTLELGDSALYLCASSLAGTYSTMEQFFGPGTRLTVL.